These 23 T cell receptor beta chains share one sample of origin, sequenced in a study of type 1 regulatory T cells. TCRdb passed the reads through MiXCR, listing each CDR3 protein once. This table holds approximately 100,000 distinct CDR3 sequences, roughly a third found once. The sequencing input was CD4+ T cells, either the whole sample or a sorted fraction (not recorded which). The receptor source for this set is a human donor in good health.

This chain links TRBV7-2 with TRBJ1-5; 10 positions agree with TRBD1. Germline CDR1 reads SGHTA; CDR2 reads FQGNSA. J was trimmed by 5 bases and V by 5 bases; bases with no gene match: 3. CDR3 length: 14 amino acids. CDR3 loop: CASSRGTGDQPQHF. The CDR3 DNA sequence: TGTGCCAGCAGCCGCGGGACAGGGGATCAGCCCCAGCATTTT.

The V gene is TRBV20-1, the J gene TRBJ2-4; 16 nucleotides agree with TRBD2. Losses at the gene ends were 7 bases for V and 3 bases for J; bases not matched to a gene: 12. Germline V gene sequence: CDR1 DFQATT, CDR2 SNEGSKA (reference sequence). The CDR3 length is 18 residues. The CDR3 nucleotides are TGCAGTGTTAACCCGGGACTAGCGGGAGGGCCGGTCAAAAACATTCAGTACTTC. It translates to CSVNPGLAGGPVKNIQYF.

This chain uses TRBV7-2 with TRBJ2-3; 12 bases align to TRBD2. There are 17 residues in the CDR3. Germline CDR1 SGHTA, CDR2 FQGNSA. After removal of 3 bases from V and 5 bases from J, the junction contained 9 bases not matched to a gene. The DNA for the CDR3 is TGTGCCAGCAGCTTCCGAACTAGCGGGAGGACAAGAGATACGCAGTATTTT. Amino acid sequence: CASSFRTSGRTRDTQYF.

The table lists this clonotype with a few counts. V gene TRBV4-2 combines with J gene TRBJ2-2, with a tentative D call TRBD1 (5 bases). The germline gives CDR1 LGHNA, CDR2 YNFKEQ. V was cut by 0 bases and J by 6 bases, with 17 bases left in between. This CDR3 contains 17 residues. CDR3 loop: CASSQELAPGSPGELFF. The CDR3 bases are TGTGCCAGCAGCCAAGAGCTCGCGCCAGGGTCCCCCGGGGAGCTGTTTTTT.

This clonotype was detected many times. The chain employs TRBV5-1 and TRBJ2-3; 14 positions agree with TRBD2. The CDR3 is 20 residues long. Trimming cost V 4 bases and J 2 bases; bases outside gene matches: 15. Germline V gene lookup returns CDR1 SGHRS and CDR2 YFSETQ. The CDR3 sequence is CASSPVGLAGGSGDTDTQYF. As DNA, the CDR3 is TGCGCCAGCAGCCCTGTCGGACTAGCGGGAGGCAGCGGGGACACAGATACGCAGTATTTT.

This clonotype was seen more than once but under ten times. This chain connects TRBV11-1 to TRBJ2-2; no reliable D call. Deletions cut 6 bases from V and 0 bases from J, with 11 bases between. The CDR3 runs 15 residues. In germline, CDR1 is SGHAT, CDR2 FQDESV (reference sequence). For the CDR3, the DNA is TGTGCCAGCAGTTCAAGGCATTCGAACACCGGGGAGCTGTTTTTT. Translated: CASSSRHSNTGELFF.

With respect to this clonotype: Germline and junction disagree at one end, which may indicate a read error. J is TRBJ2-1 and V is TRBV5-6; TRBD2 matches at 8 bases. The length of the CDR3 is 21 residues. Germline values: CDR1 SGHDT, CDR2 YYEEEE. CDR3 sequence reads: CAISLVYFLGSGGRTYNEQFF. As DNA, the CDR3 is TGTGCCATCAGCTTGGTATACTTTCTAGGAAGCGGGGGACGGACCTACAATGAGCAGTTCTTC. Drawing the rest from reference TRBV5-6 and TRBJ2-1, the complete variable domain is DAGVTQSPTHLIKTRGQQVTLRCSPKSGHDTVSWYQQALGQGPQFIFQYYEEEERQRGNFPDRFSGHQFPNYSSELNVNALLLGDSALYLCAISLVYFLGSGGRTYNEQFFGPGTRLTVL.

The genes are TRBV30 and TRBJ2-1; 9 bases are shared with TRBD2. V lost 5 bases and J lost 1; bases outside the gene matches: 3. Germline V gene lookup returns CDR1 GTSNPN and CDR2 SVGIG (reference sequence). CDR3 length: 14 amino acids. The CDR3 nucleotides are TGTGCCTGGTCGACTAGCGGTTCCTACAATGAGCAGTTCTTC. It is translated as CAWSTSGSYNEQFF.

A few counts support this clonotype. This CDR3 is CASGLFSYEQYF. The CDR3, as DNA: TGTGCCAGCGGACTCTTCTCCTACGAGCAGTACTTC. This chain joins TRBV6-1 and TRBJ2-7; possible D gene TRBD2, 5 bases. This CDR3 is built from 12 residues. Germline CDR1 and CDR2: MNHNS and SASEGT. Trimming left V 8 bases short and J 0 bases short, with 8 bases between.

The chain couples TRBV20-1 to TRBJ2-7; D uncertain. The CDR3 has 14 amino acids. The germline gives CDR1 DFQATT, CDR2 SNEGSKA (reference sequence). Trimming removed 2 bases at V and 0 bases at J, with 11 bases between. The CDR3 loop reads CSARPPSSSYEQYF. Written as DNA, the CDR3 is TGCAGTGCTAGACCGCCCTCAAGCTCCTACGAGCAGTACTTC.

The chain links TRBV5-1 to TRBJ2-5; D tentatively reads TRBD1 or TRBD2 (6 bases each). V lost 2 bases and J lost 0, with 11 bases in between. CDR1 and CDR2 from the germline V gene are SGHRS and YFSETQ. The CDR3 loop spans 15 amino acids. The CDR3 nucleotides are TGCGCCAGCAGCTTTCGGGGGACAAACCAAGAGACCCAGTACTTC. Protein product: CASSFRGTNQETQYF.

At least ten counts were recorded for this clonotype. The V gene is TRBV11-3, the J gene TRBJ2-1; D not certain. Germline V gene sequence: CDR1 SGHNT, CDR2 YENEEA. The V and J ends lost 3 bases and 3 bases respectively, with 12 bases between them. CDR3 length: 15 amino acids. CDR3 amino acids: CASSFSRGNYNEQFF. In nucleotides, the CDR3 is TGTGCCAGCAGCTTCTCGAGAGGCAACTACAATGAGCAGTTCTTC.

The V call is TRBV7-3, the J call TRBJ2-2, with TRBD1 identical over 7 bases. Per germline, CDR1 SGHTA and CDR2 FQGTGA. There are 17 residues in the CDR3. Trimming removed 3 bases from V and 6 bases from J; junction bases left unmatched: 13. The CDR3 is CASSLSPLTGSAGELFF. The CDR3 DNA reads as TGTGCCAGCAGCTTGAGCCCTTTGACAGGGTCTGCCGGGGAGCTGTTTTTT.

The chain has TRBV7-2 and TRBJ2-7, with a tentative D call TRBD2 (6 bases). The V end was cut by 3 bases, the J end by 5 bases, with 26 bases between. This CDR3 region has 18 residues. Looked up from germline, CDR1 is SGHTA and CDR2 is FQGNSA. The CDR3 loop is CASSLELHYWTTGDEQYF. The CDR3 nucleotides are TGTGCCAGCAGCTTGGAACTACACTACTGGACTACCGGGGACGAGCAGTACTTC. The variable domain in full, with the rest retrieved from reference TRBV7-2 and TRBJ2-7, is GAGVSQSPSNKVTEKGKDVELRCDPISGHTALYWYRQSLGQGLEFLIYFQGNSAPDKSGLPSDRFSAERTGGSVSTLTIQRTQQEDSAVYLCASSLELHYWTTGDEQYFGPGTRLTVT.

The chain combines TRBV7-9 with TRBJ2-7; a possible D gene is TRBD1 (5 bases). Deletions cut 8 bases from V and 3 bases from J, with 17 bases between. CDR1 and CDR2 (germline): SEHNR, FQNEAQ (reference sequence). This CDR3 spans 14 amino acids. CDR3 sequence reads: CASAVSGALYEQYF. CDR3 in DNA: TGTGCCAGCGCCGTAAGTGGGGCCCTCTACGAGCAGTACTTC.

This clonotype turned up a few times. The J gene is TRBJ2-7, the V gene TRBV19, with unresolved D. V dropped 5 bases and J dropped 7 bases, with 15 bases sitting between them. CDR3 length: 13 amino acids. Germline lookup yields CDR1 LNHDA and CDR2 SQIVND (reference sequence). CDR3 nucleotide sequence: TGTGCCAGTAGTCCGTCGGCCAACGGGGAGCAGTACTTC. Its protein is CASSPSANGEQYF.

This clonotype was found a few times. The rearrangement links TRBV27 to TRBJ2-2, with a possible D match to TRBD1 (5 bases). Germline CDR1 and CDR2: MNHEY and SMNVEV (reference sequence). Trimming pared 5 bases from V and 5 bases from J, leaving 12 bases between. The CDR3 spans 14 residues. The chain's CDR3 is CASSLTGGTGELFF. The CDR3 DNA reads TGTGCCAGCAGTCTCACAGGTGGGACCGGGGAGCTGTTTTTT.

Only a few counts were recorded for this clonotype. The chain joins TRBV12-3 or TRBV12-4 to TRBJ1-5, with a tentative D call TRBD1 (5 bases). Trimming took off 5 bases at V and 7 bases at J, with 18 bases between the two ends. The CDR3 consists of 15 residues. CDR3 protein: CASSRGPGGVQPQHF. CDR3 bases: TGTGCCAGCAGTCGAGGTCCCGGGGGTGTGCAGCCCCAGCATTTT.

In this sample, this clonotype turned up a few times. The CDR3 is CASSQSGQTARTQYF. CDR3 sequence (DNA): TGTGCCAGCAGTCAATCGGGACAGACTGCTAGGACCCAGTACTTC. V is TRBV12-3 or TRBV12-4 and J is TRBJ2-5; 7 bases are shared with TRBD1. The CDR3 has 15 amino acids. The V segment lost 5 bases and the J segment 7 bases; nucleotides outside the gene matches: 13.

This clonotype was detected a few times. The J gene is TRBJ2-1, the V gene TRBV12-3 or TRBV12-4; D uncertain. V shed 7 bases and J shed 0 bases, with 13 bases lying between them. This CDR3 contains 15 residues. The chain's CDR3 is CASNPVGSSYNEQFF. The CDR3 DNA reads TGTGCCAGCAACCCTGTCGGCAGCTCCTACAATGAGCAGTTCTTC.

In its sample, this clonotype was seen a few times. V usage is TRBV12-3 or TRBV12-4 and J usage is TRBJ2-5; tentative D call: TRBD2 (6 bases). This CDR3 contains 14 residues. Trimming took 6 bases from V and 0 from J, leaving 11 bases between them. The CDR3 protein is CASRTGAYQETQYF. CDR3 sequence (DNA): TGTGCCAGCAGGACGGGAGCGTACCAAGAGACCCAGTACTTC.

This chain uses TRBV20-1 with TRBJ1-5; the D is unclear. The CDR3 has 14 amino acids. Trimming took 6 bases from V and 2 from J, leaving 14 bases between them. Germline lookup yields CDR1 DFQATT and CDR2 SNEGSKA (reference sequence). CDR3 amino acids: CSAYSGGRNQPQHF. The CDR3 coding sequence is TGCAGTGCCTACAGTGGTGGCCGCAATCAGCCCCAGCATTTT.

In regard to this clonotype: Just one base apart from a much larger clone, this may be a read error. CDR3 bases: TGTGCCAGCAGCTTAGTTAGGACAGGGAACTATGGCTACACCTTC. This encodes CASSLVRTGNYGYTF. The rearrangement links TRBV11-2 to TRBJ1-2; the match to TRBD1 covers 8 bases. There are 15 residues in the CDR3. The germline CDR1 and CDR2 sequences are SGHAT and FQNNGV. The ends lost 1 base at V and 2 bases at J; junction bases unmatched: 3.